What follows are 27 T cell receptor beta chains derived from one specimen sequenced in a study of shared clonotypes between healthy human individuals. Measured with immunoSEQ multiplex PCR; TCRdb has only the in-frame clones, and not every one. This table holds nearly 2 million clones, approximately 95% found once. Naive CD8 cells were CD45RO-negative, positively selected for CCR7, excluding terminally differentiated effector memory CD45RA+ cells. Sequencing was done on a sample of naive CD8+ T cells sorted from blood. The receptors derive from a man between 18 and 35 years old in good health.

The chain recombines TRBV25-1 with TRBJ1-1, with D perhaps matching TRBD1 (6 bases). CDR1 and CDR2 (germline): MGHDK, SYGVNS. The CDR3 spans 13 residues. V was pared by 3 bases and J by 4 bases, with 9 bases between. The CDR3 DNA follows: TGTGCCAGCAGTGACCAGGGGAGCACTGAAGCTTTCTTT. Translation gives CASSDQGSTEAFF.

This sequence joins TRBV6-5 and TRBJ2-1; 9 nucleotides agree with TRBD2. Germline CDR1 MNHEY, CDR2 SVGAGI. With 5 bases clipped from V and 2 bases from J, the junction kept 4 bases outside the gene matches. This CDR3 comprises 15 residues. The CDR3 here is CASSPLAGTYNEQFF. The CDR3 coding sequence is TGTGCCAGCAGTCCTCTAGCGGGAACCTACAATGAGCAGTTCTTC.

This clone has a single count. Other DNA sequences in this sample translate to the same CDR3. The V call is TRBV2, the J call TRBJ2-7; either TRBD1 or TRBD2 may supply D (5 bases each). CDR1 and CDR2 from the germline V gene are SNHLY and FYNNEI. The CDR3 covers 15 residues. V lost 4 bases and J 0 bases, leaving 13 bases between the germline ends. The CDR3: CASSAGTEVSYEQYF. The CDR3 DNA sequence: TGTGCCAGCAGTGCCGGGACGGAAGTCTCCTACGAGCAGTACTTC.

This clone came up a few times. The V gene is TRBV30, the J gene TRBJ2-1; D unclear. Per the germline V gene, CDR1 is GTSNPN and CDR2 is SVGIG (reference sequence). Deletions cut 1 base from V and 8 bases from J, with 6 bases between. The length of the CDR3 is 11 residues. In DNA, the CDR3 is TGTGCCTGGAGTGATGGATATGAGCAGTTCTTC. This sequence encodes CAWSDGYEQFF.

The chain has TRBV15 and TRBJ1-1, with 8 bases fitting TRBD1. With 8 bases clipped from V and 6 bases from J, the junction kept 8 bases outside the gene matches. This CDR3 region has 13 residues. CDR1 and CDR2 (germline): LNHNV, YYDKDF (reference sequence). CDR3 region: CATEDAGGPEAFF. The CDR3 DNA sequence: TGTGCCACCGAAGACGCAGGGGGCCCTGAAGCTTTCTTT.

The table lists this clone with a few counts. The same CDR3 also results from other DNA sequences found in this sample. This rearrangement joins TRBV6-5 to TRBJ2-7, with unresolved D. CDR3 length equals 13 residues. Germline V gene sequence: CDR1 MNHEY, CDR2 SVGAGI. Trimming removed 2 bases at V and 1 base at J, with 6 bases between. The CDR3 region is CASSYAESYEQYF. The CDR3 region has the DNA TGTGCCAGCAGTTACGCAGAATCCTACGAGCAGTACTTC.

V gene TRBV4-1 combines with J gene TRBJ1-6, with D perhaps TRBD1 (6 bases). Trimming shortened V by 0 bases and J by 9 bases, and 15 bases separated the two germline ends. Germline loops: CDR1 MGHRA, CDR2 YSYEKL. The CDR3 is made up of 16 amino acids. The CDR3: CASSQEGEGVPSPLHF. The CDR3 DNA sequence: TGCGCCAGCAGCCAAGAAGGGGAGGGGGTACCTTCACCCCTCCACTTT.

This clone showed up just once. This chain links TRBV9 with TRBJ1-1; a possible D gene is TRBD1 (5 bases). V was pared by 4 bases and J by 6 bases, with 10 bases between. Germline V gene data show CDR1 as SGDLS and CDR2 as YYNGEE. The CDR3 totals 12 residues. In DNA form, the CDR3 reads TGTGCCAGCAGCCCCGGGGCATCTGAAGCTTTCTTT. The encoded protein is CASSPGASEAFF.

The chain combines TRBV12-5 with TRBJ1-3; D is possibly TRBD1 (5 bases). V was clipped by 5 bases and J by 4 bases, with 12 bases between them. This CDR3 is built from 14 residues. CDR1 is LGHNT and CDR2 is FRNRAP in the germline V gene. The CDR3 reads CASGSRVCGNTIYF. The DNA of the CDR3 is TGTGCTAGTGGTAGCAGGGTATGCGGAAACACCATATATTTT.

The genes are TRBV10-3 and TRBJ2-3; D is possibly TRBD2 (6 bases). The CDR3 has 15 amino acids. The germline CDR1 and CDR2 sequences are ENHRY and SYGVKD. Trimming left V 3 bases short and J 2 bases short, with 12 bases between. The CDR3 reads CAISEGDSITDTQYF. The CDR3 DNA reads TGTGCCATCAGTGAAGGGGACTCAATCACAGATACGCAGTATTTT.

The V and J genes are TRBV30 and TRBJ1-2; TRBD1 agrees at 8 bases. The ends lost 1 base at V and 1 base at J; junction bases unmatched: 5. Germline CDR1 reads GTSNPN; CDR2 reads SVGIG (reference sequence). This CDR3 comprises 15 residues. The CDR3 protein is CAWSEGTGLNYGYTF. The CDR3 nucleotides read TGTGCCTGGAGTGAAGGGACAGGTCTTAACTATGGCTACACCTTC.

For the CDR3, the DNA is TGTGCTAGTGGTCGCTCACAGGGGAAAATAACTGAAGCTTTCTTT. It encodes CASGRSQGKITEAFF. The genes are TRBV12-5 and TRBJ1-1, with 7 bases matching TRBD1. Germline V gene lookup returns CDR1 LGHNT and CDR2 FRNRAP. The V segment lost 5 bases and the J segment 5 bases; nucleotides outside the gene matches: 11. The CDR3 is 15 amino acids.

V and J are TRBV7-2 and TRBJ2-5; D not resolved. Germline V CDR1 and CDR2: SGHTA, FQGNSA. CDR3 length equals 15 residues. V was trimmed by 3 bases and J by 2 bases, leaving 13 bases between them. CDR3 amino acids: CASSLDLGPQETQYF. The CDR3 DNA reads TGTGCCAGCAGCTTGGACCTCGGGCCTCAAGAGACCCAGTACTTC. Full variable domain (outside the CDR3, taken from reference TRBV7-2 and TRBJ2-5): GAGVSQSPSNKVTEKGKDVELRCDPISGHTALYWYRQSLGQGLEFLIYFQGNSAPDKSGLPSDRFSAERTGGSVSTLTIQRTQQEDSAVYLCASSLDLGPQETQYFGPGTRLLVL.

This sequence joins TRBV6-1 and TRBJ2-5; 8 nucleotides line up with TRBD2. The CDR3 runs 15 residues. V was pared by 1 base and J by 4 bases, with 5 bases of the junction left unmatched. Looked up from germline, CDR1 is MNHNS and CDR2 is SASEGT. CDR3 DNA sequence: TGTGCCAGCAGTGAAGGGGCGGGGGGCCCAGAGACCCAGTACTTC. It yields the protein CASSEGAGGPETQYF.

A word on this clone: In the same sample, other DNA sequences code for this CDR3. The chain has TRBV28 and TRBJ1-4, with D possibly TRBD1 on 5 matching bases. Germline CDR1 MDHEN, CDR2 SYDVKM. This CDR3 region has 16 residues. V lost 1 base to trimming and J lost 0 bases, with 9 bases between them. Here the CDR3 reads CASSLYRGTTNEKLFF. The CDR3 DNA follows: TGTGCCAGCAGTTTATATCGGGGGACAACTAATGAAAAACTGTTTTTT.

J is TRBJ1-4 and V is TRBV2, with a weak D call TRBD1 (6 bases). The ends were cut back, 6 bases at V and 6 bases at J, with 14 bases in the middle. CDR1 SNHLY and CDR2 FYNNEI come from the germline V gene. CDR3 length: 14 residues. CDR3 nucleotides: TGTGCCAGCAGCTTACAGGGTGTGGATGAAAAACTGTTTTTT. It yields the protein CASSLQGVDEKLFF.

The chain joins TRBV5-8 to TRBJ2-7; D perhaps matches TRBD1 (6 bases). The CDR3 length is 12 residues. Germline V gene sequence: CDR1 SGHTS, CDR2 YDEGEE. V was shortened by 2 bases and J by 4 bases, with 7 bases between the two germline ends. The CDR3 protein is CASSFRGYEQYF. DNA of the CDR3: TGTGCCAGCAGCTTTAGGGGGTACGAGCAGTACTTC.

The CDR3 sequence: CGSSPGQAYEQYF. CDR3 nucleotides: TGTGGTAGCTCACCAGGACAGGCGTACGAGCAGTACTTC. The genes are TRBV18 and TRBJ2-7; 7 bases map to TRBD1. The germline CDR1 and CDR2 sequences are KGHSH and LQKENI. The length of the CDR3 is 13 residues.

The chain carries TRBV2 and TRBJ2-7; 7 positions agree with TRBD1. Germline lookup yields CDR1 SNHLY and CDR2 FYNNEI. The CDR3 consists of 12 residues. The trim removed 7 bases at V and 3 bases at J, leaving 3 bases unmatched. The DNA for the CDR3 is TGTGCCAGCATCGACAGGGACTACGAGCAGTACTTC. Protein sequence: CASIDRDYEQYF. Combining the CDR3 with reference TRBV2 and TRBJ2-7 gives the whole variable domain EPEVTQTPSHQVTQMGQEVILRCVPISNHLYFYWYRQILGQKVEFLVSFYNNEISEKSEIFDDQFSVERPDGSNFTLKIRSTKLEDSAMYFCASIDRDYEQYFGPGTRLTVT.

This chain links TRBV28 with TRBJ2-1; D is possibly TRBD1 (5 bases). Trimming took off 1 base at V and 4 bases at J, with 8 bases between the two ends. CDR1 MDHEN and CDR2 SYDVKM come from the germline V gene. The CDR3 is 14 residues long. In DNA form, the CDR3 reads TGTGCCAGCAGTTTATCAACAGGATACAATGAGCAGTTCTTC. This codes for CASSLSTGYNEQFF.

The V and J genes are TRBV10-3 and TRBJ2-3; D ambiguous. Germline assignment: CDR1 ENHRY and CDR2 SYGVKD. This CDR3 comprises 14 residues. V was shortened by 2 bases and J by 4 bases, with 10 bases between the two germline ends. The CDR3 here is CAISEGEWADTQYF. The CDR3 DNA reads as TGTGCCATCAGTGAGGGCGAGTGGGCAGATACGCAGTATTTT.

The J gene is TRBJ2-7, the V gene TRBV27; 7 bases are shared with TRBD2. The CDR3 contains 15 residues. V gave up 4 bases and J gave up 0 bases; unmatched junction bases: 6. Per the germline V gene, CDR1 is MNHEY and CDR2 is SMNVEV (reference sequence). CDR3 protein: CASSSLGGSSYEQYF. The CDR3 DNA sequence: TGTGCCAGCAGTTCTCTCGGCGGGAGCTCCTACGAGCAGTACTTC.

DNA of the CDR3: TGTGCCAGCAGTTACTCCCGGGAGGGTCTGTGGGATACGCAGTATTTT. The encoded protein is CASSYSREGLWDTQYF. The chain uses TRBV6-5 and TRBJ2-3; TRBD2 aligns across 8 bases. CDR3 length: 16 amino acids. V lost 0 bases, J lost 6 bases, and 8 bases stayed unmatched. The V gene's germline CDR1 is MNHEY and CDR2 SVGAGI.

This clone came up once. Other DNA sequences in this sample translate to the same CDR3. The J gene is TRBJ2-7, the V gene TRBV27, with D perhaps matching TRBD1 (6 bases). CDR3 length: 14 amino acids. Germline-derived CDR1 and CDR2 are MNHEY and SMNVEV (reference sequence). Deletions cut 5 bases from V and 0 bases from J, with 11 bases between. Here the CDR3 reads CASSLTGSSYEQYF. The DNA for the CDR3 is TGTGCCAGCAGTCTAACAGGGAGCTCCTACGAGCAGTACTTC.

This clone was seen only once. V and J are TRBV18 and TRBJ1-1; D unresolved. CDR1 is KGHSH and CDR2 is LQKENI in the germline V gene. The CDR3 loop spans 13 amino acids. Trimming removed 2 bases at V and 1 base at J, with 5 bases between. CDR3 in amino acids: CASSPSQNTEAFF. CDR3 sequence (DNA): TGTGCCAGCTCACCATCCCAGAACACTGAAGCTTTCTTT.

The chain carries TRBV5-6 and TRBJ2-3, with D uncertain. This CDR3 is built from 17 residues. The germline V gene encodes CDR1 SGHDT and CDR2 YYEEEE. Trimming shortened V by 0 bases and J by 6 bases, and 20 bases separated the two germline ends. Written as DNA, the CDR3 is TGTGCCAGCAGCTTGGCGCTAGACTCTAAGGAGTTTGATACGCAGTATTTT. This translates into CASSLALDSKEFDTQYF.

The chain links TRBV7-9 to TRBJ2-1; tentative D call: TRBD2 (6 bases). CDR3 length equals 16 residues. Germline CDR1 and CDR2: SEHNR and FQNEAQ (reference sequence). V was trimmed by 2 bases and J by 5 bases, leaving 16 bases between them. The CDR3 nucleotides are TGTGCCAGCAGCTTATCATCCGGGAGTACCGACAATGAGCAGTTCTTC. Translating it yields CASSLSSGSTDNEQFF.